This T cell receptor beta chain was documented in a study of blood T cell repertoires in COVID-19. Overall study: The origin of the acute and convalescent COVID-19 samples was the United States, Italy and Spain. The cDNA or gDNA used as material had been derived from T cells, B-cell-depleted T cells, or PBMCs.

Generated by immunoSEQ multiplex PCR, the TCRdb table keeps only in-frame clones and is missing some. This table holds approximately 240,000 clones, 65% to 80% found once. Trimming removed 0 bases at V and 8 bases at J, with 14 bases between. The germline gives CDR1 SGHRS, CDR2 YFSETQ. The CDR3 has 14 amino acids. The receptor was isolated from a woman in her forties with active or convalescent COVID-19. The V gene is TRBV5-1, the J gene TRBJ1-2; a weak D match, TRBD1 (6 bases). The specimen was peripheral blood. The CDR3 region is CASSLGGQSVGYTF. CDR3 in DNA: TGCGCCAGCAGCTTGGGGGGGCAGTCTGTCGGCTACACCTTC.